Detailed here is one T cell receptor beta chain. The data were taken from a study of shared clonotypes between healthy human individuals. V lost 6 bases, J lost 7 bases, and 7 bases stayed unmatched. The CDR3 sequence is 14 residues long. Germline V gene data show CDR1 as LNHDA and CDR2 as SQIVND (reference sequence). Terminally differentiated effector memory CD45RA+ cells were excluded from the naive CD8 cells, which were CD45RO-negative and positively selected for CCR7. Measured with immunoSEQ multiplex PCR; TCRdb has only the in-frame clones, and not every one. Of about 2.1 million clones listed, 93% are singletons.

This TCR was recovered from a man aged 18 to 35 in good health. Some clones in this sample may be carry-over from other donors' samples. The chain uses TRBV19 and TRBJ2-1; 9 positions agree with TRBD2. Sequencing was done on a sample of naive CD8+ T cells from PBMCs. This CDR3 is CASSLSGSLNEQFF. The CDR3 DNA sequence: TGTGCCAGTAGCCTTAGCGGGAGTTTGAATGAGCAGTTCTTC.